A single count supports the clone carrying this T cell receptor beta chain. Authors' processing steps: Amplification of reference gene primers provided the estimated nucleated cell counts. Repertoires were generated with immunoSEQ multiplex PCR, while TCRdb's copy carries only in-frame clones and drops some. V, J and clone size reflect that table, while D and trimming were determined from the DNA. Of around 250,000 clones listed, almost 85% are singletons. The data were taken from a study of blood T cell repertoires in COVID-19. The overall study: The analysed material was cDNA or gDNA that came from T cells, B-cell-depleted T cells, or PBMCs.

Germline loops: CDR1 MNHEY, CDR2 SMNVEV (reference sequence). The CDR3 contains 16 residues. Trimming removed 0 bases at V and 6 bases at J, with 16 bases between. This rearrangement joins TRBV27 to TRBJ2-3; no clear D. Material for sequencing was peripheral blood. The source of this sequence is a woman aged 80 or over with acute or convalescent COVID-19. Here the CDR3 reads CASSLSRRGFSDTQYF. Here the CDR3 DNA reads TGTGCCAGCAGTTTATCCCGCCGAGGTTTCTCCGATACGCAGTATTTT.